Following are 11 T cell receptor beta chains from one sample sequenced in a study of T-cell reconstitution after alpha-beta-depleted transplantation in children. Unique molecular identifiers were incorporated into the prepared TCRbeta library. TCRdb passed the PCR reads through MiXCR, listing each CDR3 protein once. The sample includes 500,000 to 600,000 distinct CDR3 sequences, about 33% seen only once; the top ten take 2.4%. The source material was PBMCs from the stem cell graft donor, sampled from the stem cell graft. Receptors were obtained from a human donor who donated a stem cell graft to a child with aplastic anemia.

This sequence joins TRBV20-1 and TRBJ2-5, with 7 bases fitting TRBD2. V lost 0 bases, J lost 2 bases, and 6 bases stayed unmatched. The V gene's germline CDR1 is DFQATT and CDR2 SNEGSKA (reference sequence). The CDR3 runs 15 residues. The CDR3 sequence is CSARDYERDQETQYF. The CDR3 DNA is TGCAGTGCTAGAGATTATGAGCGGGATCAAGAGACCCAGTACTTC.

This clonotype was recorded a few times. The chain is built from TRBV7-2 and TRBJ2-5, with D possibly being TRBD2 (5 bases). The germline V gene encodes CDR1 SGHTA and CDR2 FQGNSA. Trimming left V 5 bases short and J 0 bases short, with 10 bases between. The CDR3 covers 14 residues. Here the CDR3 reads CASSVDSNQETQYF. The CDR3 DNA reads as TGTGCCAGCAGCGTGGACTCAAACCAAGAGACCCAGTACTTC.

This rearrangement joins TRBV27 to TRBJ2-7; 7 nucleotides line up with TRBD2. The CDR3 extends over 15 amino acids. With 2 bases clipped from V and 6 bases from J, the junction kept 10 bases outside the gene matches. Germline loops: CDR1 MNHEY, CDR2 SMNVEV (reference sequence). DNA of the CDR3: TGTGCCAGCAGTTTAAAAATCGGACTAGTTGGCGAGCAGTACTTC. It specifies CASSLKIGLVGEQYF.

In its sample, this clonotype was seen a few times. This rearrangement joins TRBV10-3 to TRBJ2-7, with D possibly TRBD2 on 5 matching bases. The germline V gene encodes CDR1 ENHRY and CDR2 SYGVKD. The V end lost 6 bases, the J end lost 2 bases, and 20 bases lay between the germline ends. The CDR3 totals 16 residues. The CDR3 here is CAIRRELAVDTYEQYF. As DNA, the CDR3 is TGTGCCATCAGGAGGGAGTTGGCAGTCGATACCTACGAGCAGTACTTC.

J is TRBJ2-1 and V is TRBV30, with D perhaps matching TRBD1 (5 bases). Trimming pared 4 bases from V and 6 bases from J, leaving 7 bases between. The V gene's germline CDR1 is GTSNPN and CDR2 SVGIG (reference sequence). The CDR3 spans 11 residues. CDR3 sequence reads: CAWTGFNEQFF. The CDR3, as DNA: TGTGCCTGGACAGGGTTCAATGAGCAGTTCTTC.

This clonotype has a handful of counts. The chain links TRBV9 to TRBJ1-1, with D possibly being TRBD1 (5 bases). The CDR3 extends over 14 amino acids. Deletions cut 7 bases from V and 1 base from J, with 14 bases between. Looked up from germline, CDR1 is SGDLS and CDR2 is YYNGEE. CDR3 in DNA: TGTGCCAGCGGACCTCATACAGGGAACACTGAAGCTTTCTTT. Translated: CASGPHTGNTEAFF.

This clonotype was found a few times. V usage is TRBV20-1 and J usage is TRBJ2-1; D might be TRBD2 (7 bases). The CDR3 extends over 18 amino acids. V was trimmed by 0 bases and J by 6 bases, leaving 24 bases between them. Germline CDR1 DFQATT, CDR2 SNEGSKA (reference sequence). For the CDR3, the DNA is TGCAGTGCTAGAGATCATACAGGGCCCAGCGGGATAAGCAATGAGCAGTTCTTC. It specifies CSARDHTGPSGISNEQFF.

The V call is TRBV9, the J call TRBJ2-1, with D possibly matching TRBD2 (5 bases). V lost 3 bases to trimming and J lost 0 bases, with 10 bases between them. Germline CDR1 and CDR2: SGDLS and YYNGEE. This CDR3 spans 15 amino acids. The CDR3 here is CASSATRGSYNEQFF. The CDR3 region has the DNA TGTGCCAGCAGCGCCACCCGGGGCTCCTACAATGAGCAGTTCTTC.

This clonotype was observed a few times. The J gene is TRBJ1-5, the V gene TRBV21-1; TRBD1, the D gene given by the table, was not confirmed from the DNA. TRBV21-1 is shown as a pseudogene. This CDR3 is built from 14 residues. The CDR3 sequence is CASSIGTLNQPQHF. In DNA, the CDR3 is TGTGCCAGCAGCATAGGGACACTAAATCAGCCCCAGCATTTT.

This clonotype has a handful of counts. The chain carries TRBV25-1 and TRBJ2-2; 8 bases agree with TRBD1. V lost 1 base and J lost 3; bases outside the gene matches: 1. The CDR3 totals 15 residues. Germline CDR1 and CDR2: MGHDK and SYGVNS. The DNA of the CDR3 is TGTGCCAGCAGTGAATTGGACAGGGACACCGGGGAGCTGTTTTTT. As protein: CASSELDRDTGELFF. Drawing the rest from reference TRBV25-1 and TRBJ2-2, the complete variable domain is EADIYQTPRYLVIGTGKKITLECSQTMGHDKMYWYQQDPGMELHLIHYSYGVNSTEKGDLSSESTVSRIRTEHFPLTLESARPSHTSQYLCASSELDRDTGELFFGEGSRLTVL.

V and J are TRBV10-3 and TRBJ1-2; tentative D call: TRBD1 (5 bases). V was cut by 4 bases and J by 6 bases, with 12 bases left in between. Germline CDR1 reads ENHRY; CDR2 reads SYGVKD. This CDR3 has 13 amino acids. Written as DNA, the CDR3 is TGTGCCATCAGTGCCTCTACAGGAAATGGCTACACCTTC. Translated: CAISASTGNGYTF.